Listed here are 12 T cell receptor beta chains from one sample, sequenced in a study of post-analysis software for immune sequencing data. Study-wide points: There were about five TRBV segments more frequent in patients than controls, and TRBV5-6, TRBV5-1 and TRBV20-1 were among them.

TCR beta cDNA libraries included unique molecular identifiers. TCRdb ran MiXCR on the PCR reads and lists one entry per CDR3 protein. The sample lists roughly 430,000 distinct CDR3 sequences, about 40% occurring once. Antigen specificity for these receptors is unknown. Source material: blood. The receptors stem from a girl aged 2-10 years with multiple sclerosis.

J is TRBJ2-1 and V is TRBV7-2; 10 nucleotides agree with TRBD2. CDR1 and CDR2 (germline): SGHTA, FQGNSA. V lost 1 base, J lost 0 bases, and 3 bases stayed unmatched. The CDR3 extends over 17 amino acids. The CDR3 is CASSLGLAGASYNEQFF. CDR3 DNA sequence: TGTGCCAGCAGCTTAGGTCTAGCGGGAGCCTCCTACAATGAGCAGTTCTTC.

This chain uses TRBV20-1 with TRBJ2-1; D gene ambiguous. Trimming pared 6 bases from V and 6 bases from J, leaving 6 bases between. There are 10 residues in the CDR3. From germline, CDR1 is DFQATT and CDR2 SNEGSKA (reference sequence). The CDR3 DNA is TGCAGTGCCATCTTCAATGAGCAGTTCTTC. Protein sequence: CSAIFNEQFF.

This clonotype was counted only a few times. The rearrangement uses TRBV20-1 and TRBJ2-7; no clear D gene. Germline lookup yields CDR1 DFQATT and CDR2 SNEGSKA (reference sequence). V was trimmed by 1 base and J by 3 bases, leaving 16 bases between them. This CDR3 region has 15 residues. As DNA, the CDR3 is TGCAGTGCTAGAGTGATCTTACCAACATTCTACGAGCAGTACTTC. This translates into CSARVILPTFYEQYF.

The V call is TRBV27, the J call TRBJ1-2; D remains unclear. V was cut by 6 bases and J by 1 base, with 12 bases left in between. The CDR3 runs 14 residues. Germline CDR1 and CDR2: MNHEY and SMNVEV (reference sequence). As DNA, the CDR3 is TGTGCCAGCAGCAAACGAGGACTTAACTATGGCTACACCTTC. It encodes CASSKRGLNYGYTF.

The chain employs TRBV29-1 and TRBJ2-1; unclear D gene. Trimming pared 3 bases from V and 8 bases from J, leaving 11 bases between. CDR1 and CDR2 from the germline V gene are SQVTM and ANQGSEA. The CDR3 loop spans 12 amino acids. The CDR3 DNA sequence: TGCAGCGTTGATTTTGGGTCGGATGAGCAGTTCTTC. It encodes CSVDFGSDEQFF.

This clonotype occurred a few times. The CDR3 bases are TGTGCCAGCAGCAAAGGAAGGTTGGGGCTACGGTATGGCTACACCTTC. Encoded protein: CASSKGRLGLRYGYTF. The rearrangement uses TRBV21-1 and TRBJ1-2; the tabulated D call, TRBD1, remains unverified against the DNA. TRBV21-1 is a listed pseudogene. The CDR3 totals 16 residues.

This sequence joins TRBV12-5 and TRBJ1-4, with 11 bases lining up with TRBD1. CDR3 length: 16 amino acids. V was clipped by 6 bases and J by 8 bases; unmatched bases: 11. Germline-derived CDR1 and CDR2 are LGHNT and FRNRAP. The CDR3 spells CASGQFGQGAGEKLFF. The CDR3 nucleotides are TGTGCTAGTGGCCAATTCGGACAGGGGGCAGGCGAAAAACTGTTTTTT.

The chain employs TRBV29-1 and TRBJ2-5; D not certain. The germline CDR1 and CDR2 sequences are SQVTM and ANQGSEA. CDR3 length: 13 amino acids. Trimming took off 8 bases at V and 0 bases at J, with 13 bases between the two ends. The CDR3 DNA follows: TGCAGCTCGGTTGGGCCGTACCAAGAGACCCAGTACTTC. Its translation: CSSVGPYQETQYF.

The J gene is TRBJ2-1, the V gene TRBV6-2 or TRBV6-3; D ambiguous. Germline CDR1 is MNHEY and CDR2 is SVGEGT. Trimming took 0 bases from V and 10 from J, leaving 7 bases between them. The CDR3 runs 12 residues. CDR3 region: CASSYSKEEQFF. The CDR3, as DNA: TGTGCCAGCAGTTACTCAAAGGAAGAGCAGTTCTTC.

CDR3 nucleotide sequence: TGTGCCACCACCCAAACGGACGGATACTTTAATGAAAAACTGTTTTTT. As protein: CATTQTDGYFNEKLFF. The J gene is TRBJ1-4, the V gene TRBV15, with no clear D. CDR1 and CDR2 (germline): LNHNV, YYDKDF (reference sequence). Trimming pared 7 bases from V and 4 bases from J, leaving 19 bases between. The CDR3 covers 16 residues.

This clonotype was found a few times. The chain uses TRBV7-2 and TRBJ2-4, with TRBD2 identical over 8 bases. The J call is uncertain, as TRBJ2-7 better fits the DNA end. Germline CDR1 is SGHTA and CDR2 is FQGNSA. The CDR3 runs to 14 residues. The CDR3 DNA reads as TGTGCCAGCAGCCCCCGGGAGGGGGGCTACGAGCAGTACTTC. It codes for CASSPREGGYEQYF.

The chain is built from TRBV10-3 and TRBJ1-2; possibly TRBD1 for D (5 bases). Deletions cut 0 bases from V and 5 bases from J, with 16 bases between. Germline V gene data show CDR1 as ENHRY and CDR2 as SYGVKD. This CDR3 region has 16 residues. This chain's CDR3 is CAISESLYSRAYGYTF. CDR3 DNA: TGTGCCATCAGTGAGTCCCTTTACTCCAGGGCTTATGGCTACACCTTC.